This TCR beta chain comes out of a study of blood T cell repertoires in COVID-19. V was clipped by 5 bases and J by 4 bases, with 6 bases between them. CDR1 and CDR2 from the germline V gene are SGHVS and FQNEAQ. The CDR3 spans 11 residues. Method: immunoSEQ multiplex PCR; TCRdb's copy keeps in-frame clones and lacks some. The sample lists roughly 120,000 clones; around 83% were seen once. In this sample, this clone turned up a few times. The receptor comes from a man in his forties or fifties with acute or convalescent COVID-19. The genes are TRBV7-8 and TRBJ2-7; D call uncertain. The sample was peripheral blood. The CDR3 DNA reads as TGTGCCAGCAGCCACAAGTACGAGCAGTACTTC. Protein sequence: CASSHKYEQYF.